The present TCR beta chain was sequenced within a study of blood T cell repertoires in COVID-19. Study summary: Some COVID-19 samples were acute and others convalescent; all came from the United States, Italy and Spain.

Per the original methods: Amplification from reference gene primers served as the basis for estimated nucleated cell counts. The table came from immunoSEQ multiplex PCR; TCRdb's copy has only in-frame clones and leaves some out. The V and J calls and the clone size are those of that table, but D and trimming were determined from the DNA. The table has approximately 240,000 clones, 65% to 85% seen once. This CDR3 has 11 residues. V was clipped by 3 bases and J by 12 bases, with 9 bases between them. This TCR came from a woman in her forties with active or convalescent COVID-19. The sequencing input was peripheral blood. The chain links TRBV23-1 to TRBJ1-5; tentative D call: TRBD1 (6 bases). TRBV23-1 belongs to the ORF category, with a function that is uncertain. CDR3 sequence reads: CASSQSGDQHF. The DNA of the CDR3 is TGCGCCAGCAGTCAGTCAGGGGACCAGCATTTT.